Each of the 19 T cell receptor beta chains below was sequenced from the same sample in a study of shared clonotypes between healthy human individuals. Terminally differentiated effector memory CD45RA+ cells were left out of the naive CD8 fraction, which was CD45RO-negative and positively selected for CCR7. This table comes from immunoSEQ multiplex PCR, and its TCRdb copy is limited to in-frame clones, with some not included. The data show around 600,000 clones, about 95% seen once. The material sequenced was naive CD8+ T cells sorted from blood. The receptor source for this set is a woman aged 25 to 39 in good health.

Note on this clone: Other DNA sequences in the same sample also yield this CDR3. The rearrangement joins TRBV19 to TRBJ2-7; 11 bases match TRBD1. Germline CDR1 is LNHDA and CDR2 is SQIVND (reference sequence). The junction had 4 bases not matched to a gene; V was cut back by 5 bases and J by 4 bases. CDR3 length: 14 residues. The CDR3 region is CASSPGTGGYEQYF. The CDR3 DNA sequence: TGTGCCAGTAGTCCCGGGACAGGGGGGTACGAGCAGTACTTC. The full variable domain, completed using reference TRBV19 and TRBJ2-7, is DGGITQSPKYLFRKEGQNVTLSCEQNLNHDAMYWYRQDPGQGLRLIYYSQIVNDFQKGDIAEGYSVSREKKESFPLTVTSAQKNPTAFYLCASSPGTGGYEQYFGPGTRLTVT.

This chain uses TRBV7-7 with TRBJ2-1; 12 bases align to TRBD1. CDR3 size: 15 residues. Unmatched junction bases numbered 11, after V lost 9 bases and J lost 8 bases. Germline V lookup: CDR1 SSHAT, CDR2 FNYEAQ (reference sequence). In DNA, the CDR3 is TGTGCCAGAAGTAGAACCGGGACAGGGGGCCATGAGCAGTTCTTC. It specifies CARSRTGTGGHEQFF.

This chain joins TRBV11-2 and TRBJ2-7, with 10 positions matching TRBD1. The V gene's germline CDR1 is SGHAT and CDR2 FQNNGV. Trimming removed 1 base from V and 7 bases from J; junction bases left unmatched: 10. The CDR3 contains 16 residues. Written as DNA, the CDR3 is TGTGCCAGCAGCTTAGGGACCGGGACAGGGGTTCGGGAGCAGTACTTC. This encodes CASSLGTGTGVREQYF.

This chain connects TRBV28 to TRBJ2-7, with TRBD1 matching 8 bases. Germline lookup yields CDR1 MDHEN and CDR2 SYDVKM. Germline trimming cut 3 bases from V and 3 bases from J; bases unmatched to any gene: 10. CDR3 length equals 16 residues. DNA for the CDR3: TGTGCCAGCAGTTTCAGGAGGACAGGGATTTTCTACGAGCAGTACTTC. Residues: CASSFRRTGIFYEQYF.

The chain uses TRBV10-1 and TRBJ2-7; 10 bases map to TRBD1. The CDR3 has 14 residues. CDR1 is WNHNN and CDR2 is SYGVQD in the germline V gene (reference sequence). J was trimmed by 6 bases and V by 2 bases; bases with no gene match: 4. The CDR3 DNA sequence: TGCGCCAGCAGTGAGACCCGGACAGGGGGCGAGCAGTACTTC. Translation gives CASSETRTGGEQYF.

The gene calls are TRBV10-1 and TRBJ2-1; possibly TRBD1 for D (5 bases). The V end was cut by 2 bases, the J end by 0 bases, with 8 bases between. CDR1 WNHNN and CDR2 SYGVQD come from the germline V gene (reference sequence). The CDR3 loop spans 15 amino acids. CDR3 nucleotides: TGCGCCAGCAGTGAGGACAGAAGCTCCTACAATGAGCAGTTCTTC. Residues: CASSEDRSSYNEQFF.

The rearrangement joins TRBV28 to TRBJ1-6; D remains unclear. The CDR3 loop spans 13 amino acids. Germline V gives CDR1 MDHEN, CDR2 SYDVKM. The V and J ends lost 1 base and 2 bases respectively, with 0 bases between them. This chain's CDR3 is CASSLSYNSPLHF. The CDR3 coding sequence is TGTGCCAGCAGTTTATCCTATAATTCACCCCTCCACTTT.

For this clone: The same CDR3 is also encoded by other DNA sequences in this sample. The chain links TRBV27 to TRBJ2-7, with TRBD1 matching 8 bases. V shed 3 bases, J shed 7 bases, and the junction held 5 bases outside the gene matches. Per germline, CDR1 MNHEY and CDR2 SMNVEV (reference sequence). CDR3 length equals 13 residues. The CDR3 DNA reads as TGTGCCAGCAGTTTCCAGGGGGCGTATGAGCAGTACTTC. It translates to CASSFQGAYEQYF.

The chain joins TRBV25-1 to TRBJ1-4; TRBD1 might be the D (6 bases). The CDR3 totals 15 residues. Trimming removed 3 bases at V and 6 bases at J, with 14 bases between. Germline CDR1 MGHDK, CDR2 SYGVNS. CDR3 residues: CASSDLEPGDEKLFF. The CDR3, as DNA: TGTGCCAGCAGTGATCTCGAACCAGGGGATGAAAAACTGTTTTTT.

On this clone itself: The sample carries other DNA sequences with the same CDR3. This rearrangement joins TRBV27 to TRBJ2-2, with 9 bases fitting TRBD2. This CDR3 contains 14 residues. Germline V gene sequence: CDR1 MNHEY, CDR2 SMNVEV (reference sequence). The V segment lost 4 bases and the J segment 5 bases; nucleotides outside the gene matches: 2. CDR3 coding DNA: TGTGCCAGCAGTTCCAGCGGGAGGACCGGGGAGCTGTTTTTT. It translates to CASSSSGRTGELFF.

The rearrangement uses TRBV11-2 and TRBJ2-2; D unresolved. The V end lost 5 bases, the J end lost 6 bases, and 10 bases lay between the germline ends. This CDR3 region has 13 residues. In germline, CDR1 is SGHAT, CDR2 FQNNGV. In DNA, the CDR3 is TGTGCCAGCAGCCCAACTGCCGCCGGGGAGCTGTTTTTT. This gives the protein CASSPTAAGELFF.

The V gene is TRBV28, the J gene TRBJ2-7, with TRBD2 matching 8 bases. Germline V gene data show CDR1 as MDHEN and CDR2 as SYDVKM. CDR3 length: 14 residues. The junction had 6 bases not matched to a gene; V was cut back by 5 bases and J by 3 bases. CDR3 DNA sequence: TGTGCCAGCAGTGCCAGCGGGAGTAACTACGAGCAGTACTTC. Its protein is CASSASGSNYEQYF.

This chain uses TRBV6-1 with TRBJ2-7; D possibly corresponds to TRBD1 (6 bases). V shed 8 bases and J shed 2 bases, with 16 bases lying between them. The CDR3 runs to 14 residues. The germline gives CDR1 MNHNS, CDR2 SASEGT. CDR3 DNA: TGTGCCAGCCTCGAGGGGGAGAGCCCCTACGAGCAGTACTTC. Amino acid sequence: CASLEGESPYEQYF.

The chain couples TRBV28 to TRBJ1-1; unclear D gene. The CDR3 consists of 14 residues. V was clipped by 2 bases and J by 4 bases, with 11 bases between them. CDR1 and CDR2 from the germline V gene are MDHEN and SYDVKM. The CDR3 loop is CASSLMGGITEAFF. In DNA, the CDR3 is TGTGCCAGCAGTTTAATGGGCGGGATCACTGAAGCTTTCTTT.

This chain links TRBV27 with TRBJ1-1; no definite D call. The CDR3 runs 12 residues. Germline values: CDR1 MNHEY, CDR2 SMNVEV (reference sequence). V lost 6 bases, J lost 2 bases, and 7 bases lay in between. The CDR3 region has the DNA TGTGCCAGCAGACGACCTAACACTGAAGCTTTCTTT. Encoded protein: CASRRPNTEAFF.

The chain is built from TRBV5-4 and TRBJ2-7, with D uncertain. Germline V gene lookup returns CDR1 SGHNT and CDR2 YYREEE (reference sequence). V dropped 6 bases and J dropped 6 bases, with 10 bases sitting between them. There are 11 residues in the CDR3. The CDR3 DNA sequence: TGTGCCAGCACCGACTTCTCCGAGCAGTACTTC. Amino acids: CASTDFSEQYF.

J is TRBJ2-1 and V is TRBV28, with 7 bases matching TRBD1. V lost 2 bases and J lost 10; bases outside the gene matches: 8. The germline V gene encodes CDR1 MDHEN and CDR2 SYDVKM. This CDR3 contains 14 residues. For the CDR3, the DNA is TGTGCCAGCAGTTTAACAGGGGTAGCCCCGGAGCAGTTCTTC. It translates to CASSLTGVAPEQFF.

The V call is TRBV10-3, the J call TRBJ2-7; 8 bases fit TRBD1. The CDR3 is 15 amino acids. V lost 3 bases to trimming and J lost 4 bases; unmatched junction nucleotides: 8. Germline CDR1 ENHRY, CDR2 SYGVKD. The CDR3 region is CAISDPAGGLYEQYF. The CDR3 nucleotides read TGTGCCATCAGTGACCCGGCAGGGGGCCTTTACGAGCAGTACTTC.

This clone was detected only once. V usage is TRBV16 and J usage is TRBJ1-1; TRBD1 aligns across 8 bases. The CDR3 contains 15 residues. Germline CDR1 reads KGHSY; CDR2 reads FQNENV. Trimming took 1 base from V and 5 from J; bases not matched to a gene: 6. CDR3 bases: TGTGCCAGCAGCCAATGGGACAGGACAAATACTGAAGCTTTCTTT. Its protein is CASSQWDRTNTEAFF.